The 19 T cell receptor beta chains listed next were all sequenced from one sample in a study of cytomegalovirus exposure and HLA in healthy donors. Sequencing used immunoSEQ multiplex PCR; TCRdb keeps in-frame clones, though not all of them. The table has about 65,000 clones, 90% to 95% seen once; the top ten hold about 1.2%. Sequenced: PBMCs. The receptors derive from a woman between 18 and 29 years old in good health and CMV-seronegative.

The CDR3 bases are TGTGCCAGCAGGGAACCCCTGACAGGGGAAGACGAGCAGTACTTC. Protein sequence: CASREPLTGEDEQYF. The genes are TRBV7-8 and TRBJ2-7, with 8 bases identical to TRBD1. CDR1 and CDR2 from the germline V gene are SGHVS and FQNEAQ. Trimming cost V 6 bases and J 5 bases; bases outside gene matches: 12. The CDR3 length is 15 residues. The full variable domain, its missing parts supplied by reference TRBV7-8 and TRBJ2-7, is GAGVSQSPRYKVAKRGQDVALRCDPISGHVSLFWYQQALGQGPEFLTYFQNEAQLDKSGLPSDRFFAERPEGSVSTLKIQRTQQEDSAVYLCASREPLTGEDEQYFGPGTRLTVT.

CDR3 DNA sequence: TGTGCTAGTGGTTTCACGGGCACTGAAGCTTTCTTT. Amino acids: CASGFTGTEAFF. The chain carries TRBV12-5 and TRBJ1-1; no reliable D call. Trimming shortened V by 3 bases and J by 4 bases, and 6 bases separated the two germline ends. CDR1 is LGHNT and CDR2 is FRNRAP in the germline V gene. The CDR3 consists of 12 residues.

The V and J genes are TRBV20-1 and TRBJ1-2; D may be TRBD1 (6 bases). The CDR3 has 11 amino acids. Germline V gene lookup returns CDR1 DFQATT and CDR2 SNEGSKA (reference sequence). The chain's CDR3 is CLCRQDRGYTF. CDR3 in DNA: TGCCTATGTAGACAGGATCGAGGCTACACCTTC.

This CDR3 reads CASSYRGARSYEQYF. For the CDR3, the DNA is TGTGCCAGCAGTTACAGGGGCGCACGCTCCTACGAGCAGTACTTC. The chain combines TRBV27 with TRBJ2-7; 7 bases map to TRBD1. Trimming removed 4 bases from V and 0 bases from J; junction bases left unmatched: 6. This CDR3 has 15 amino acids. Germline V gives CDR1 MNHEY, CDR2 SMNVEV (reference sequence).

This clone was recorded once. This rearrangement joins TRBV4-1 to TRBJ1-1; tentative D call: TRBD1 (5 bases). Germline V CDR1 and CDR2: MGHRA, YSYEKL. The CDR3 sequence is 15 residues long. V lost 1 base and J 1 base, leaving 10 bases between the germline ends. The CDR3 DNA reads as TGCGCCAGCAGCCAAGCGCGGGGGACGAACACTGAAGCTTTCTTT. Its translation: CASSQARGTNTEAFF.

The genes are TRBV5-1 and TRBJ2-7; 7 bases are shared with TRBD1. CDR1 and CDR2 from the germline V gene are SGHRS and YFSETQ. CDR3 length: 13 residues. Unmatched junction bases numbered 4, after V lost 4 bases and J lost 3 bases. This chain's CDR3 is CASSHRDSYEQYF. CDR3 DNA sequence: TGCGCCAGCAGCCACCGGGACAGCTACGAGCAGTACTTC.

The V gene is TRBV19, the J gene TRBJ1-5; 8 bases fit TRBD1. J was trimmed by 8 bases and V by 6 bases; bases with no gene match: 9. Germline CDR1 LNHDA, CDR2 SQIVND (reference sequence). This CDR3 region has 14 residues. Here the CDR3 DNA reads TGTGCCAGTAGATCGGGGACAGGTACTAAGCCCCAGCATTTT. Translation gives CASRSGTGTKPQHF.

The chain joins TRBV7-9 to TRBJ1-4; perhaps TRBD1 as D (5 bases). The CDR3 consists of 14 residues. V lost 2 bases and J lost 3, with 7 bases in between. Looked up from germline, CDR1 is SEHNR and CDR2 is FQNEAQ (reference sequence). DNA for the CDR3: TGTGCCAGCAGCTTACAGGGATCTAATGAAAAACTGTTTTTT. Its translation: CASSLQGSNEKLFF. Based on the CDR3 plus reference TRBV7-9 and TRBJ1-4, the full variable domain is DTGVSQNPRHKITKRGQNVTFRCDPISEHNRLYWYRQTLGQGPEFLTYFQNEAQLEKSRLLSDRFSAERPKGSFSTLEIQRTEQGDSAMYLCASSLQGSNEKLFFGSGTQLSVL.

V is TRBV5-1 and J is TRBJ2-1; 7 positions match TRBD2. Unmatched junction bases numbered 7, after V lost 0 bases and J lost 4 bases. The CDR3 is 16 amino acids. The germline V gene has CDR1 SGHRS and CDR2 YFSETQ. CDR3 sequence (DNA): TGCGCCAGCAGCTTGGGGGGCGGGAGTCCTTACAATGAGCAGTTCTTC. This codes for CASSLGGGSPYNEQFF.

The chain joins TRBV28 to TRBJ2-7; TRBD1 matches at 9 bases. The CDR3 runs 16 residues. The germline gives CDR1 MDHEN, CDR2 SYDVKM. The junction had 10 bases not matched to a gene; V was cut back by 2 bases and J by 5 bases. The CDR3 is CASSLVGGTGINEQYF. The DNA of the CDR3 is TGTGCCAGCAGTTTAGTGGGCGGGACAGGGATCAACGAGCAGTACTTC.

This sequence joins TRBV5-8 and TRBJ2-7; possible D gene TRBD1, 5 bases. Trimming pared 7 bases from V and 3 bases from J, leaving 20 bases between. Germline V gene lookup returns CDR1 SGHTS and CDR2 YDEGEE. This CDR3 contains 15 residues. CDR3 nucleotides: TGTGCCAGCCCCGGTGGGGCCCTGGCAGTCTACGAGCAGTACTTC. It codes for CASPGGALAVYEQYF.

The chain's CDR3 is CASSTGSRSYEQYF. CDR3 DNA sequence: TGTGCCAGCAGTACAGGGTCCCGCTCCTACGAGCAGTACTTC. J is TRBJ2-7 and V is TRBV28; D is possibly TRBD1 (6 bases). This CDR3 region has 14 residues. From germline, CDR1 is MDHEN and CDR2 SYDVKM. With 5 bases removed from V and 0 bases from J, the gap between germline ends came to 11 bases. The full variable domain, in which reference TRBV28 and TRBJ2-7 provide the parts outside the CDR3, is DVKVTQSSRYLVKRTGEKVFLECVQDMDHENMFWYRQDPGLGLRLIYFSYDVKMKEKGDIPEGYSVSREKKERFSLILESASTNQTSMYLCASSTGSRSYEQYFGPGTRLTVT.

The chain carries TRBV27 and TRBJ2-1, with TRBD2 identical over 14 bases. CDR1 is MNHEY and CDR2 is SMNVEV in the germline V gene (reference sequence). V lost 6 bases, J lost 9 bases, and 7 bases stayed unmatched. The CDR3 is 15 residues long. The CDR3 protein is CASSPGTSGSGEQFF. CDR3 bases: TGTGCCAGCAGCCCAGGGACTAGCGGGAGTGGTGAGCAGTTCTTC.

The V and J genes are TRBV2 and TRBJ2-7; D is perhaps TRBD1 (5 bases). The CDR3 totals 14 residues. V was pared by 8 bases and J by 0 bases, with 14 bases between. The germline V gene encodes CDR1 SNHLY and CDR2 FYNNEI. The DNA for the CDR3 is TGTGCCAGCGGCCAGGGATTGAGCTCCTACGAGCAGTACTTC. Translation gives CASGQGLSSYEQYF.

The V call is TRBV6-1, the J call TRBJ1-2; TRBD1 matches 8 bases. This CDR3 region has 13 residues. Losses at the gene ends were 6 bases for V and 5 bases for J; bases not matched to a gene: 5. CDR1 MNHNS and CDR2 SASEGT come from the germline V gene. CDR3 sequence: CASSDRGVYGYTF. The CDR3 coding sequence is TGTGCCAGCAGCGACAGGGGCGTATATGGCTACACCTTC.

CDR3 amino acids: CASTDRGRQPQHF. CDR3 DNA sequence: TGTGCCAGCACTGACAGGGGTAGGCAGCCCCAGCATTTT. This chain joins TRBV28 and TRBJ1-5, with 8 bases matching TRBD1. The CDR3 covers 13 residues. CDR1 is MDHEN, CDR2 SYDVKM, per germline. Germline trimming cut 7 bases from V and 7 bases from J; bases unmatched to any gene: 6.

The sample holds one count of this clone. J is TRBJ1-1 and V is TRBV27; TRBD1 matches 10 bases. This CDR3 comprises 15 residues. V was pared by 4 bases and J by 3 bases, with 5 bases of the junction left unmatched. The V gene's germline CDR1 is MNHEY and CDR2 SMNVEV (reference sequence). CDR3: CASSSRQGADTEAFF. As DNA, the CDR3 is TGTGCCAGCAGTTCACGACAGGGGGCAGACACTGAAGCTTTCTTT.

This chain joins TRBV5-1 and TRBJ2-7; 9 bases match TRBD1. The CDR3 has 14 residues. V was clipped by 4 bases and J by 3 bases; unmatched bases: 5. The germline gives CDR1 SGHRS, CDR2 YFSETQ. CDR3 in amino acids: CASSLGQGGYEQYF. In DNA, the CDR3 is TGCGCCAGCAGCCTGGGACAGGGAGGCTACGAGCAGTACTTC. The whole variable domain, remainder taken from reference TRBV5-1 and TRBJ2-7, is KAGVTQTPRYLIKTRGQQVTLSCSPISGHRSVSWYQQTPGQGLQFLFEYFSETQRNKGNFPGRFSGRQFSNSRSEMNVSTLELGDSALYLCASSLGQGGYEQYFGPGTRLTVT.

This clone came up once. The V and J genes are TRBV15 and TRBJ2-3; 11 bases fit TRBD1. Germline assignment: CDR1 LNHNV and CDR2 YYDKDF (reference sequence). The V and J ends lost 5 bases and 5 bases, in that order; junction bases with no gene match: 6. The CDR3 extends over 15 amino acids. CDR3 DNA sequence: TGTGCCACCAGCTCTTGGACAGGGGGCGTAGATACGCAGTATTTT. Translated, it gives CATSSWTGGVDTQYF.